Given below is one T cell receptor beta chain in context. No antigen is known for it. Cultured CD4+ T-cell DNA underwent Oncomine TCR Beta short-read sequencing. TCRdb reprocessed the PCR reads via MiXCR and lists one record per CDR3 protein. The repertoire holds more than 20,000 distinct CDR3 sequences, with over 25% as singletons. This record belongs to a study of vaccination and CD4 T cells after COVID-19. The sample's time point: late sampling 161 to 241 days after vaccination in three convalescent patients. Treatment meaning: approximately 11-day PBMC culture with coronavirus spike peptide pools or control peptides (ViraFEST assay). Study-wide results and limits: Of the reactive clones in convalescent patients, a median around 90% showed up only post-vaccination.

This sequence originates from a human donor who had recovered from COVID-19. This specimen consisted of CD4+ T cells from blood, cultured in vitro, obtained about 7 months after SARS-CoV-2 vaccination.

CDR3 nucleotide sequence: TGTGCCAGCAGTTTACAGACGGGGGGCTACACCTTC. Protein product: CASSLQTGGYTF. The V call is TRBV28, the J call TRBJ1-2, with unresolved D. The length of the CDR3 is 12 residues. V dropped 2 bases and J dropped 8 bases, with 9 bases sitting between them. Looked up from germline, CDR1 is MDHEN and CDR2 is SYDVKM.